Below are 9 T cell receptor beta chains sequenced from a single sample in a study of T cell changes during pregnancy in multiple sclerosis. Only in-frame clones appear in the TCRdb table, and some are missing; sequencing was by immunoSEQ multiplex PCR. The repertoire has about 41,000 clones, 90% of them found once; the top ten carry about 7%. Material: CD8+ T cells from peripheral blood mononuclear cells, obtained in the third trimester of pregnancy. The origin of the receptors is a female donor with multiple sclerosis, enrolled in a pregnancy study.

The chain joins TRBV27 to TRBJ2-1; possibly TRBD1 for D (6 bases). The V end lost 5 bases, the J end lost 6 bases, and 11 bases lay between the germline ends. Per the germline V gene, CDR1 is MNHEY and CDR2 is SMNVEV (reference sequence). This CDR3 is 13 amino acids long. The CDR3 loop is CASSHGQLNEQFF. CDR3 coding DNA: TGTGCCAGCAGTCACGGACAGCTCAATGAGCAGTTCTTC.

The chain carries TRBV15 and TRBJ2-5; D possibly corresponds to TRBD2 (5 bases). Germline V lookup: CDR1 LNHNV, CDR2 YYDKDF (reference sequence). The CDR3 covers 14 residues. Deletions cut 1 base from V and 9 bases from J, with 15 bases between. Written as DNA, the CDR3 is TGTGCCACCAGCAGAGCGGGTGGGGAGAGTTCCCAGTACTTC. It translates to CATSRAGGESSQYF.

The chain combines TRBV4-3 with TRBJ1-4; D uncertain. Deletions cut 0 bases from V and 0 bases from J, with 8 bases between. The CDR3 extends over 16 amino acids. Germline-derived CDR1 and CDR2 are LGHNA and YSLEER. This CDR3 reads CASSQDRIATNEKLFF. In DNA, the CDR3 is TGCGCCAGCAGCCAAGACAGGATAGCAACTAATGAAAAACTGTTTTTT.

CDR3 region: CASGHAVRSYEQYF. The CDR3 bases are TGTGCCAGCGGCCATGCAGTTCGCTCCTACGAGCAGTACTTC. This chain links TRBV13 with TRBJ2-7; D remains unclear. V lost 8 bases and J lost 0, with 14 bases in between. CDR1 is PRHDT, CDR2 FYEKMQ, per germline (reference sequence). The CDR3 runs to 14 residues.

The V and J genes are TRBV28 and TRBJ1-5; D might be TRBD1 (6 bases). The length of the CDR3 is 15 residues. V lost 5 bases and J 1 base, leaving 12 bases between the germline ends. Germline values: CDR1 MDHEN, CDR2 SYDVKM. CDR3 residues: CASSGTGGSNQPQHF. DNA for the CDR3: TGTGCCAGCAGTGGGACGGGGGGCAGCAATCAGCCCCAGCATTTT.

The table lists this clone with a count of one. The rearrangement uses TRBV11-2 and TRBJ2-5; perhaps TRBD2 as D (5 bases). Trimming pared 6 bases from V and 1 base from J, leaving 15 bases between. CDR3 length equals 15 residues. Germline V gene sequence: CDR1 SGHAT, CDR2 FQNNGV. The CDR3 region has the DNA TGTGCCAGCAGAGAAATCAGCGGAAGCCAAGAGACCCAGTACTTC. It translates to CASREISGSQETQYF.

The chain carries TRBV4-1 and TRBJ2-7; D perhaps matches TRBD1 (6 bases). The CDR3 has 15 residues. The V and J ends lost 0 bases and 2 bases respectively, with 11 bases between them. Germline lookup yields CDR1 MGHRA and CDR2 YSYEKL. The CDR3 sequence: CASSQENQGPYEQYF. Written as DNA, the CDR3 is TGCGCCAGCAGCCAAGAGAACCAGGGGCCCTACGAGCAGTACTTC.

The chain recombines TRBV18 with TRBJ1-4; D is undetermined. Germline CDR1 reads KGHSH; CDR2 reads LQKENI. V lost 2 bases and J 6 bases, leaving 19 bases between the germline ends. The CDR3 extends over 17 amino acids. The CDR3 spells CASSPWTWTGGDEKLFF. CDR3 nucleotides: TGTGCCAGCTCACCATGGACTTGGACGGGTGGGGATGAAAAACTGTTTTTT. Looking up the rest from reference TRBV18 and TRBJ1-4 gives the full variable domain: NAGVMQNPRHLVRRRGQEARLRCSPMKGHSHVYWYRQLPEEGLKFMVYLQKENIIDESGMPKERFSAEFPKEGPSILRIQQVVRGDSAAYFCASSPWTWTGGDEKLFFGSGTQLSVL.

CDR3 in amino acids: CASNAGLAGSAAGADTQYF. The CDR3 DNA reads as TGTGCCAGCAACGCGGGACTAGCGGGGTCCGCCGCCGGGGCAGATACGCAGTATTTT. The rearrangement uses TRBV7-9 and TRBJ2-3; 13 bases fit TRBD2. This CDR3 has 19 residues. J lost 4 bases, V lost 7 bases, and 17 bases had no gene match. Germline lookup yields CDR1 SEHNR and CDR2 FQNEAQ (reference sequence). Complete variable domain (other parts from reference TRBV7-9 and TRBJ2-3): DTGVSQNPRHKITKRGQNVTFRCDPISEHNRLYWYRQTLGQGPEFLTYFQNEAQLEKSRLLSDRFSAERPKGSFSTLEIQRTEQGDSAMYLCASNAGLAGSAAGADTQYFGPGTRLTVL.